This T cell receptor beta chain was captured in a study of control samples from healthy donors and cancer patients. This table comes from immunoSEQ multiplex PCR, and its TCRdb copy is limited to in-frame clones, with some not included. The sample contains approximately 97,000 clones, approximately 92% of which appear only once. Germline lookup yields CDR1 SQVTM and CDR2 ANQGSEA. The V gene end was trimmed by 7 bases and the J gene end by 5 bases; junction bases not matched to a gene: 7. The CDR3 covers 12 residues. The sample holds one count of this clone. The clonotype was recovered from a human donor in good health. The donor label of this sample is uncertain. The rearrangement joins TRBV29-1 to TRBJ1-1; 7 bases are a match to TRBD1. The sample taken for sequencing was blood. CDR3 nucleotides: TGCAGCGCCAACCCAGGGGGAACTGAAGCTTTCTTT. This translates into CSANPGGTEAFF.